This passage covers 18 T cell receptor beta chains from one sample sequenced in a study of T cell responses to AZD1222 COVID-19 vaccine. Data came from immunoSEQ multiplex PCR; TCRdb stores just in-frame clones and leaves some out. Of 120,000 or so clones in the sample, 88% are singletons; the top ten hold under 9.5%. The sample in question was peripheral blood, obtained on day 0 of AZD1222 vaccination. These receptors all come from an adult in good health.

Written as DNA, the CDR3 is TGTGCCAGCAGTTACCCCCGGGACCAACTTGGGGAGCAGTACTTC. Encoded protein: CASSYPRDQLGEQYF. The chain couples TRBV6-5 to TRBJ2-7; the D gene could be TRBD1 or TRBD2 (5 bases each). The CDR3 runs 15 residues. The germline gives CDR1 MNHEY, CDR2 SVGAGI. V lost 2 bases to trimming and J lost 7 bases, with 18 bases between them.

The chain employs TRBV25-1 and TRBJ2-7, with D hard to call. Germline V gene sequence: CDR1 MGHDK, CDR2 SYGVNS. The CDR3 contains 16 residues. Trimming shortened V by 2 bases and J by 0 bases, and 14 bases separated the two germline ends. DNA for the CDR3: TGTGCCAGCAGTGAAGGAGTAGGATTAAGCTCCTACGAGCAGTACTTC. Protein sequence: CASSEGVGLSSYEQYF.

The J gene is TRBJ2-7, the V gene TRBV28; no clear D. The CDR3 sequence is 13 residues long. Looked up from germline, CDR1 is MDHEN and CDR2 is SYDVKM. Trimming pared 6 bases from V and 2 bases from J, leaving 11 bases between. The CDR3 DNA follows: TGTGCCAGCAGCCCCGCTCCTACCTACGAGCAGTACTTC. Protein: CASSPAPTYEQYF.

The chain links TRBV19 to TRBJ2-7; maybe TRBD1 (5 bases). V lost 4 bases and J 6 bases, leaving 13 bases between the germline ends. The CDR3 has 13 residues. In germline, CDR1 is LNHDA, CDR2 SQIVND (reference sequence). The CDR3 reads CASSNGPGIEQYF. The CDR3 nucleotides are TGTGCCAGTAGTAACGGCCCAGGGATCGAGCAGTACTTC. Full variable domain (missing parts from reference TRBV19 and TRBJ2-7): DGGITQSPKYLFRKEGQNVTLSCEQNLNHDAMYWYRQDPGQGLRLIYYSQIVNDFQKGDIAEGYSVSREKKESFPLTVTSAQKNPTAFYLCASSNGPGIEQYFGPGTRLTVT.

The chain is built from TRBV27 and TRBJ1-5; D possibly corresponds to TRBD1 (6 bases). The germline V and J ends were trimmed by 8 bases and 2 bases, with 16 bases remaining between them. From germline, CDR1 is MNHEY and CDR2 SMNVEV (reference sequence). This CDR3 comprises 15 residues. The DNA of the CDR3 is TGTGCCAGCTCTGACAGGCCAGGTGGCAATCAGCCCCAGCATTTT. The encoded protein is CASSDRPGGNQPQHF.

The chain employs TRBV5-8 and TRBJ2-6; D not resolved. The CDR3 contains 15 residues. V was cut by 0 bases and J by 1 base, with 5 bases left in between. Germline V lookup: CDR1 SGHTS, CDR2 YDEGEE. This chain's CDR3 is CASSLDVSGANVLTF. CDR3 DNA sequence: TGTGCCAGCAGCTTGGACGTATCTGGGGCCAACGTCCTGACTTTC.

The chain employs TRBV4-1 and TRBJ2-1; D not resolved. V was cut by 0 bases and J by 0 bases, with 15 bases left in between. The CDR3 is made up of 18 amino acids. Per germline, CDR1 MGHRA and CDR2 YSYEKL. CDR3 nucleotides: TGCGCCAGCAGCCAAGAACTCCCCAGGAGTAGCTCCTACAATGAGCAGTTCTTC. Translating gives CASSQELPRSSSYNEQFF.

This clone was found once. The rearrangement uses TRBV6-4 and TRBJ2-2; D remains unclear. This CDR3 has 10 amino acids. CDR1 and CDR2 (germline): MRHNA, SNTAGT. Trimming took 7 bases from V and 8 from J, leaving 5 bases between them. The CDR3 loop reads CASKGGELFF. CDR3 nucleotide sequence: TGTGCCAGCAAAGGGGGGGAGCTGTTTTTT.

CDR3 DNA sequence: TGTGCCAGCGGGACAGACTATAATTCACCCCTCCACTTT. It codes for CASGTDYNSPLHF. The rearrangement uses TRBV6-4 and TRBJ1-6; 7 bases are shared with TRBD1. The CDR3 spans 13 residues. The germline V gene has CDR1 MRHNA and CDR2 SNTAGT. Trimming cost V 8 bases and J 3 bases; bases outside gene matches: 1.

This chain connects TRBV5-1 to TRBJ1-6, with a tentative D call TRBD1 (5 bases). V gave up 0 bases and J gave up 10 bases, with 14 bases separating them. The CDR3 sequence is 15 residues long. CDR1 is SGHRS and CDR2 is YFSETQ in the germline V gene. CDR3 DNA: TGCGCCAGCAGCTTGGAAGGTCAGGGAACCTCACCCCTCCACTTT. Translation: CASSLEGQGTSPLHF.

This CDR3 reads CASSQESLRTSGSHEQFF. DNA for the CDR3: TGTGCCAGCAGCCAAGAATCTCTTCGGACTAGCGGGAGCCATGAGCAGTTCTTC. The chain recombines TRBV4-2 with TRBJ2-1; 13 nucleotides match TRBD2. Losses at the gene ends were 0 bases for V and 8 bases for J; bases not matched to a gene: 10. The germline gives CDR1 LGHNA, CDR2 YNFKEQ. There are 18 residues in the CDR3.

This sequence joins TRBV12-5 and TRBJ2-7; 9 nucleotides match TRBD2. Germline loops: CDR1 LGHNT, CDR2 FRNRAP. The CDR3 totals 15 residues. V lost 1 base and J lost 2; bases outside the gene matches: 3. The CDR3 sequence: CASGLARLAAYEQYF. DNA of the CDR3: TGTGCTAGTGGTTTGGCAAGACTAGCGGCCTACGAGCAGTACTTC. Using reference TRBV12-5 and TRBJ2-7 for the parts outside the CDR3, the full variable domain is DARVTQTPRHKVTEMGQEVTMRCQPILGHNTVFWYRQTMMQGLELLAYFRNRAPLDDSGMPKDRFSAEMPDATLATLKIQPSEPRDSAVYFCASGLARLAAYEQYFGPGTRLTVT.

V and J are TRBV3-1 (or the pseudogene TRBV3-2) and TRBJ2-7; TRBD2 might be the D (6 bases). The CDR3 contains 14 residues. The germline V gene has CDR1 LGHDT and CDR2 YNNKEL (reference sequence). The ends were cut back, 0 bases at V and 2 bases at J, with 8 bases in the middle. The CDR3 DNA reads as TGTGCCAGCAGCCAAGATCGGGGGACCTACGAGCAGTACTTC. Its protein product is CASSQDRGTYEQYF.

The V gene is TRBV28, the J gene TRBJ1-2; 10 bases fit TRBD1. This CDR3 is built from 15 residues. V trimming: 7 bases; J trimming: 7 bases; junction bases outside the gene matches: 12. The germline gives CDR1 MDHEN, CDR2 SYDVKM. Here the CDR3 reads CASKPGGTGVFGYTF. CDR3 DNA sequence: TGTGCCAGCAAACCTGGAGGGACAGGGGTTTTTGGCTACACCTTC.

This chain's CDR3 is CASSSGTGLSNQPQHF. The CDR3 DNA reads TGTGCCAGCAGCTCCGGGACGGGGCTTAGCAATCAGCCCCAGCATTTT. The chain recombines TRBV9 with TRBJ1-5; tentatively, D is TRBD1 (5 bases). The length of the CDR3 is 16 residues. Germline values: CDR1 SGDLS, CDR2 YYNGEE. Trimming pared 4 bases from V and 0 bases from J, leaving 14 bases between.

The sample holds one count of this clone. This rearrangement joins TRBV19 to TRBJ2-5, with 8 bases that match TRBD2. The V and J ends lost 6 bases and 2 bases, in that order; junction bases with no gene match: 5. Looked up from germline, CDR1 is LNHDA and CDR2 is SQIVND (reference sequence). The CDR3 runs to 14 residues. The CDR3 loop reads CASSGGVLQETQYF. Here the CDR3 DNA reads TGTGCCAGTAGCGGGGGGGTCCTTCAAGAGACCCAGTACTTC. Full variable domain (remainder filled in from reference TRBV19 and TRBJ2-5): DGGITQSPKYLFRKEGQNVTLSCEQNLNHDAMYWYRQDPGQGLRLIYYSQIVNDFQKGDIAEGYSVSREKKESFPLTVTSAQKNPTAFYLCASSGGVLQETQYFGPGTRLLVL.

In this sample, this clone turned up once. The chain recombines TRBV5-1 with TRBJ1-6; 8 bases are shared with TRBD1. Germline CDR1 SGHRS, CDR2 YFSETQ. This CDR3 has 15 residues. The V segment lost 0 bases and the J segment 11 bases; nucleotides outside the gene matches: 7. The CDR3 is CASSLGGGQEPPLHF. Written as DNA, the CDR3 is TGCGCCAGCAGCTTGGGGGGGGGACAGGAGCCACCCCTCCACTTT.

The V gene is TRBV6-5, the J gene TRBJ2-7; TRBD1 matches 8 bases. From germline, CDR1 is MNHEY and CDR2 SVGAGI. The ends lost 6 bases at V and 6 bases at J; junction bases unmatched: 10. The CDR3 loop spans 14 amino acids. The CDR3 DNA reads TGTGCCAGCAGCGAGCAGACAGGGGTAAGCGAGCAGTACTTC. This translates into CASSEQTGVSEQYF.